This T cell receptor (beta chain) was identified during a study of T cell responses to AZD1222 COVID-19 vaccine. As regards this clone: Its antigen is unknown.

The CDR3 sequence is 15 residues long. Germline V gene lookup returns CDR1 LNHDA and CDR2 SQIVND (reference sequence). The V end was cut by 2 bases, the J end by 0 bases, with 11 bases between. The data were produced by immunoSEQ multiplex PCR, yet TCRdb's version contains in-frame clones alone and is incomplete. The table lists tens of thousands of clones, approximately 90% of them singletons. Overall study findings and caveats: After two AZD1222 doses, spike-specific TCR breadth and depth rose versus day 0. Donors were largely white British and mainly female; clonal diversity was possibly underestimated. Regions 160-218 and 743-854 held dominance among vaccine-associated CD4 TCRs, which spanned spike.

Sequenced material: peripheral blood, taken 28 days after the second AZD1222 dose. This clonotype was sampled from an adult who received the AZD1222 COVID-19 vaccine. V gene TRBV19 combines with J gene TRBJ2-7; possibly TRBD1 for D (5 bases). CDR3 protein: CASSIRGRDSYEQYF. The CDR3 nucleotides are TGTGCCAGTAGTATAAGGGGCAGGGACTCCTACGAGCAGTACTTC.